Listed below are T cell receptor beta chains from one sample, sequenced in a study of blood T cell dynamics during melanoma immunotherapy. Sequenced by immunoSEQ multiplex PCR; TCRdb stores in-frame clones only, minus some. The sample lists roughly 4,200 clones; over 75% were seen once. Sample: blood, taken from a patient treated with checkpoint blockade. Receptors were obtained from a human donor with melanoma. Each CDR3 is given without its conserved first and last residue.

v_call	cdr3_length	j_call	cdr3_aa
TRBV10-1	12	TRBJ1-1	ASSGPGQGIGAF
TRBV28	10	TRBJ1-1	ASSPVEGAAF
TRBV5-5	11	TRBJ2-1	ASSFISDSEQF
TRBV9	11	TRBJ2-5	ASSARQGETQY
TRBV11-2	17	TRBJ2-1	ASSPPDSGGAGSYNEQF
TRBV7-2	15	TRBJ1-3	ASSLEMGGSAGNTIY
TRBV12-5	13	TRBJ1-2	ASGLGRDPHYGYT
TRBV9	11	TRBJ2-2	ASSVGGLGELF
TRBV7-8	13	TRBJ1-3	ASSWGGQVGNTIY
TRBV11-3	15	TRBJ2-2	ASSLASDRGGTGELF
TRBV9	12	TRBJ2-5	ASSVGLPEETQY
TRBV28	15	TRBJ2-5	ASSFWSRQGAGETQY
TRBV9	13	TRBJ2-5	ASSVDMGPQETQY
TRBV9	14	TRBJ2-3	ASSVEEGQRTDTQY
TRBV4-3	13	TRBJ2-5	ASSQAGTGAETQY
TRBV7-2	13	TRBJ2-2	ASGQGQRRTGELF
TRBV7-8	13	TRBJ2-5	ASSLGQGSRETQY
TRBV7-9	12	TRBJ1-6	ASSLDWGGSPLH
TRBV6-6	12	TRBJ2-6	ASGYDSGANVLT
TRBV28	14	TRBJ2-6	ASSLGGVGGANVLT
TRBV4-1	11	TRBJ2-7	ASSLTEIYEQY
TRBV6-5	13	TRBJ2-1	ASSWPGNGFDEQF
TRBV11-3	13	TRBJ2-1	ASSRRGGGVNEQF
TRBV15	12	TRBJ2-7	ATSRDLRAFEQY
TRBV28	10	TRBJ1-5	ASYVSNQPQH
TRBV2	10	TRBJ2-7	ASSDQTYEQY
TRBV9	17	TRBJ2-7	ASSVGIGTGSVFSYEQY
TRBV2	12	TRBJ1-2	ASKEGAVNYGYT
TRBV10-3	15	TRBJ2-2	AISEGGLAGSPGELF
TRBV10-1	9	TRBJ1-5	ASLPGGAQH
TRBV18	13	TRBJ1-5	ASSPPGGAGQPQH
TRBV6-1	13	TRBJ2-4	ASTQTTLAKNIQY
TRBV6-1	13	TRBJ2-1	ASRSGQFTYNEQF
TRBV6-1	13	TRBJ2-2	ASSARTGLTGELF
TRBV6-6	10	TRBJ1-2	ASKGANYGYT
TRBV5-5	12	TRBJ2-2	ASSSSANTGELF
TRBV12-5	12	TRBJ1-5	ASGPRASNQPQH
TRBV5-6	11	TRBJ1-1	ASRGVEGTEAF
TRBV5-1	12	TRBJ2-3	ASSLVLPTDTQY
TRBV30	12	TRBJ2-1	AWSRDKARDEQF
TRBV7-2	13	TRBJ2-1	ASSLGLAGGNEQF
TRBV5-1	14	TRBJ2-7	ASSLEGLAGGLEQY
TRBV7-2	12	TRBJ1-1	ASSEGRSPLEAF
TRBV30	11	TRBJ1-6	AWSRGGTGPLH
TRBV6-5	13	TRBJ2-3	ASSTGLSRTDTQY
TRBV27	17	TRBJ2-5	ASTPSRLAGGFGRETQY
TRBV2	15	TRBJ2-5	ASSGLLLGTSRETQY